This TCR beta chain was sequenced in a study of blood T cell repertoires in COVID-19. Measured with immunoSEQ multiplex PCR; TCRdb has only the in-frame clones, and not every one. The sample has 300,000 to 400,000 clones, around 90% seen once. The V and J ends lost 3 bases and 7 bases respectively, with 10 bases between them. The CDR3 spans 13 residues. The germline gives CDR1 SGHVS, CDR2 FQNEAQ. The receptor was derived from a man aged 60 to 69 who had recovered from COVID-19. The sample consisted of PBMCs or T cells enriched from blood (not recorded which). The chain carries TRBV7-8 and TRBJ1-3, with a possible D match to TRBD1 (5 bases). CDR3 loop: CASSFSGGNTIYF. In DNA, the CDR3 is TGTGCCAGCAGCTTTTCCGGGGGGAACACCATATATTTT. The full variable domain, in which reference TRBV7-8 and TRBJ1-3 provide the parts outside the CDR3, is GAGVSQSPRYKVAKRGQDVALRCDPISGHVSLFWYQQALGQGPEFLTYFQNEAQLDKSGLPSDRFFAERPEGSVSTLKIQRTQQEDSAVYLCASSFSGGNTIYFGEGSWLTVV.